The next 8 T cell receptor beta chains were all read from a single sample in a study of blood T cells in healthy people across ages. Next came a second PCR, run for about 6 to 11 cycles, which used a sample-barcoded 5' primer along with a J-beta primer mix. Via MiXCR, TCRdb re-called the 5' RACE reads, giving one row per CDR3 protein. Found here are more than 800,000 distinct CDR3 sequences, about 30% of them singletons; the top ten hold 17%. Sample: blood. The receptors derive from an elderly woman in good health.

The genes are TRBV7-2 and TRBJ2-5; D ambiguous. The CDR3 is made up of 14 amino acids. V lost 0 bases and J lost 2, with 7 bases in between. Germline V lookup: CDR1 SGHTA, CDR2 FQGNSA. CDR3: CASSLAVHQETQYF. In DNA form, the CDR3 reads TGTGCCAGCAGCTTAGCGGTCCATCAAGAGACCCAGTACTTC.

This chain joins TRBV9 and TRBJ1-2; TRBD1 matches at 9 bases. The CDR3 length is 18 residues. Germline assignment: CDR1 SGDLS and CDR2 YYNGEE. The V gene end was trimmed by 3 bases and the J gene end by 4 bases; junction bases not matched to a gene: 16. In DNA form, the CDR3 reads TGTGCCAGCAGCGCGAGGGGGGACAGGGTAGGGTTGAGCTATGGCTACACCTTC. Translating gives CASSARGDRVGLSYGYTF.

This clonotype occurred a few times. V usage is TRBV7-2 and J usage is TRBJ2-2; a weak D match, TRBD1 (6 bases). V lost 3 bases and J 3 bases, leaving 11 bases between the germline ends. The germline CDR1 and CDR2 sequences are SGHTA and FQGNSA. The CDR3 is 15 residues long. CDR3 sequence: CASSFWGRHTGELFF. For the CDR3, the DNA is TGTGCCAGCAGCTTCTGGGGGCGTCACACCGGGGAGCTGTTTTTT.

The V and J genes are TRBV5-1 and TRBJ2-4, with D maybe TRBD1 (5 bases). Trimming left V 1 base short and J 13 bases short, with 15 bases between. Germline assignment: CDR1 SGHRS and CDR2 YFSETQ. The CDR3 covers 13 residues. The CDR3 region has the DNA TGCGCCAGCAGCTTGTCGTCAGGGCAGGTACAGTACTTC. As protein: CASSLSSGQVQYF. The full variable domain, in which reference TRBV5-1 and TRBJ2-4 provide the parts outside the CDR3, is KAGVTQTPRYLIKTRGQQVTLSCSPISGHRSVSWYQQTPGQGLQFLFEYFSETQRNKGNFPGRFSGRQFSNSRSEMNVSTLELGDSALYLCASSLSSGQVQYFGAGTRLSVL.

This clonotype appeared many times. The chain combines TRBV28 with TRBJ2-7, with TRBD2 as a possible D gene (5 bases). This CDR3 has 14 residues. V shed 5 bases and J shed 3 bases, with 14 bases lying between them. Germline CDR1 reads MDHEN; CDR2 reads SYDVKM. The CDR3 is CASSQPGSYYEQYF. The CDR3 DNA sequence: TGTGCCAGCAGTCAACCGGGATCTTACTACGAGCAGTACTTC.

A note on this clonotype: This may stem from a read error, because a much larger clone lies one nucleotide away. CDR3 loop: CASSPAGAHETQYF. The DNA of the CDR3 is TGCGCCAGCAGCCCAGCGGGGGCCCACGAGACCCAGTACTTC. The chain joins TRBV5-1 to TRBJ2-5; TRBD2 matches at 8 bases. Germline loops: CDR1 SGHRS, CDR2 YFSETQ. CDR3 length: 14 amino acids. V trimming: 4 bases; J trimming: 5 bases; junction bases outside the gene matches: 7.

This clonotype was observed at least ten times. The V call is TRBV4-1, the J call TRBJ2-7; 8 bases map to TRBD1. J gave up 3 bases and V 6 bases, and 10 bases lay outside the gene matches. CDR1 MGHRA and CDR2 YSYEKL come from the germline V gene. CDR3 length equals 15 residues. The CDR3: CASSYRGTGGYEQYF. Here the CDR3 DNA reads TGCGCCAGCAGTTACCGGGGGACAGGTGGCTACGAGCAGTACTTC.

This clonotype was picked up one time. The junction departs from germline at one end; a sequencing error may be responsible. The V call is TRBV5-1, the J call TRBJ2-7, with 13 bases matching TRBD2. The germline gives CDR1 SGHRS, CDR2 YFSETQ. CDR3 length: 17 residues. The CDR3 reads CASSLGSTSGGSCEQYF. CDR3 nucleotides: TGCGCCAGCAGCTTGGGTTCGACTAGCGGGGGGTCCTGCGAGCAGTACTTC.